The clone carrying this T cell receptor (beta chain) was seen a handful of times. Its antigen remains unidentified. The sample originates from a study of beta chain features in type 1 diabetes. Study observations and caveats: Possibly, sequencing cDNA over-represented cells that had high TCR expression levels. The study left unresolved whether HLA type influences TCRB rearrangement.

Heparinised blood was drawn once per donor, averaging about 100 mL. Sorting that relied on CD45RO/CCR7/CD25/CD127/CD95/CD27 yielded CD4+ naive, central memory, regulatory and stem cell-like memory cells. cDNA synthesis used the whole RNA isolate, giving expressed TCRB sequences. The table came from immunoSEQ multiplex PCR; TCRdb's copy has only in-frame clones and leaves some out. The data show around 150,000 clones, less than 9% seen once. Germline V lookup: CDR1 SGHAT, CDR2 FQDESV (reference sequence). This CDR3 contains 15 residues. Trimming removed 4 bases at V and 3 bases at J, with 16 bases between.

Sequencing input: central memory CD4+ T cells from blood. The clonotype comes from a woman in her 30s in good health. The chain joins TRBV11-1 to TRBJ2-7, with D possibly TRBD2 on 6 matching bases. The CDR3 sequence: CASSSHAGPLYEQYF. The CDR3 coding sequence is TGTGCCAGCAGCTCCCATGCGGGACCACTCTACGAGCAGTACTTC.